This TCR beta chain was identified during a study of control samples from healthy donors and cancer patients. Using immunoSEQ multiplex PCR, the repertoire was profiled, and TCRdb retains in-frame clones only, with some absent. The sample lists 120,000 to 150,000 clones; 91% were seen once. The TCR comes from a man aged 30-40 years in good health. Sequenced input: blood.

The CDR3 is CASSIDYGQLYNQPQHF. The DNA for the CDR3 is TGTGCCAGTAGTATAGACTACGGGCAGCTATACAATCAGCCCCAGCATTTT. The gene calls are TRBV19 and TRBJ1-5; D unresolved. The CDR3 sequence is 17 residues long. The ends were cut back, 0 bases at V and 3 bases at J, with 15 bases in the middle. CDR1 is LNHDA and CDR2 is SQIVND in the germline V gene (reference sequence). Full variable domain (outside the CDR3, taken from reference TRBV19 and TRBJ1-5): DGGITQSPKYLFRKEGQNVTLSCEQNLNHDAMYWYRQDPGQGLRLIYYSQIVNDFQKGDIAEGYSVSREKKESFPLTVTSAQKNPTAFYLCASSIDYGQLYNQPQHFGDGTRLSIL.